This TCR beta chain derives from a study of cytomegalovirus exposure and HLA in healthy donors. Only in-frame clones appear in the TCRdb table, and some are missing; sequencing was by immunoSEQ multiplex PCR. The sample includes roughly 70,000 clones, 95% to 96% of them seen just once. Trimming took 6 bases from V and 6 from J, leaving 20 bases between them. This CDR3 comprises 15 residues. Germline V lookup: CDR1 SGHNT, CDR2 YYREEE (reference sequence). The J gene is TRBJ2-3, the V gene TRBV5-4; D might be TRBD2 (6 bases). This receptor was identified in a woman under 30 in good health and CMV-seropositive. Sequences were obtained from PBMCs. CDR3: CASKHSGLPGDTQYF. The DNA for the CDR3 is TGTGCCAGCAAACATAGCGGACTACCTGGGGATACGCAGTATTTT.